This is a list of T cell receptor beta chains from one sample in a study of CD8 T cells in Susac syndrome. Using its own MiXCR run on the immunoSEQ multiplex PCR reads, TCRdb lists one record per CDR3 protein. The data show 100,000 to 110,000 distinct CDR3 sequences, with 95% seen just once and 0.3% held by the top ten. The sequenced material came from CD8+ T cells from PBMCs. These TCRs come from a human donor with Susac syndrome. Each CDR3 is given with its conserved first and last residue. D genes are given only for firm matches. The size field is filled for only some rows; it gives once, few, many or a size class.

TRBV7-3	TRBJ2-7	-	-	CASSLTGQADEQYF	TGTGCCAGCAGCTTAACTGGCCAAGCAGACGAGCAGTACTTC
TRBV21-1	TRBJ2-7	-	-	CASSKGEDGYEQYF	TGTGCCAGCAGCAAAGGGGAGGACGGATACGAGCAGTACTTC
TRBV20-1	TRBJ1-1	TRBD1	-	CSARDHGGQLPTEAFF	TGCAGTGCTAGAGATCATGGGGGACAGCTCCCCACTGAAGCTTTCTTT
TRBV13	TRBJ2-5	-	once	CASSQGTGEWTQYF	TGTGCCAGCAGCCAGGGGACTGGGGAGTGGACCCAGTACTTC
TRBV7-3	TRBJ2-3	TRBD2	-	CASSFGPQGLAGVDTQYF	TGTGCCAGCAGCTTTGGGCCCCAGGGACTAGCGGGAGTGGATACGCAGTATTTT
TRBV7-9	TRBJ2-5	-	-	CASSRSPTGTQYF	TGTGCCAGCAGCCGGAGCCCCACCGGGACCCAGTACTTC
TRBV20-1	TRBJ1-1	-	-	CSARVGVKTEAFF	TGCAGTGCTAGAGTGGGGGTAAAGACTGAAGCTTTCTTT
TRBV2	TRBJ2-1	-	-	CASKGNEQFF	TGTGCCAGCAAGGGCAATGAGCAGTTCTTC
TRBV15	TRBJ2-1	-	-	CATSGSVGRVIDEQFF	TGTGCCACCAGCGGGTCCGTGGGCAGGGTTATAGATGAGCAGTTCTTC
TRBV5-1	TRBJ1-1	-	-	CASSLHEDTEAFF	TGCGCCAGCAGCTTGCACGAGGACACTGAAGCTTTCTTT
TRBV4-1	TRBJ2-4	TRBD1	-	CASSQTSGQGNIQYF	TGCGCCAGCAGCCAAACTTCGGGACAGGGGAACATTCAGTACTTC
TRBV9	TRBJ2-3	-	-	CASVPGSSTDTQYF	TGTGCCAGCGTCCCGGGGAGTAGCACAGATACGCAGTATTTT
TRBV4-1	TRBJ2-7	TRBD1	-	CASSHAGGEQYF	TGCGCCAGCAGCCACGCAGGGGGCGAGCAGTACTTC
TRBV5-6	TRBJ2-7	-	-	CASSPIQGRYYEQYF	TGTGCCAGCAGCCCGATTCAGGGGCGCTACTACGAGCAGTACTTC
TRBV24-1	TRBJ2-3	-	-	CATSRGTDTQYF	TGTGCCACCTCTAGGGGAACAGATACGCAGTATTTT
TRBV20-1	TRBJ2-1	-	-	CSAWGEGGLTGRPQLYNEQFF	TGCAGTGCCTGGGGGGAGGGGGGACTTACAGGGCGGCCTCAACTTTACAATGAGCAGTTCTTC
TRBV29-1	TRBJ2-7	TRBD2	once	CSVETAGVYEQYF	TGCAGCGTTGAAACAGCGGGGGTGTACGAGCAGTACTTC
TRBV20-1	TRBJ1-1	-	-	CSASGTANTEAFF	TGCAGTGCCAGTGGGACGGCGAACACTGAAGCTTTCTTT
TRBV29-1	TRBJ2-5	-	-	CSAPLRGGPRHVTTQYF	TGCAGCGCTCCCCTAAGGGGTGGTCCGAGACACGTTACGACCCAGTACTTC
TRBV14	TRBJ2-7	-	once	CASSPRGLDFEQYF	TGTGCCAGCAGCCCCCGGGGGCTAGATTTCGAGCAGTACTTC
TRBV29-1	TRBJ2-7	-	-	CSATRTPRGEQYF	TGCAGCGCTACTAGGACCCCACGGGGCGAGCAGTACTTC
TRBV23-1	TRBJ2-5	-	-	CASSPRALMVGTQYF	TGCGCCAGCAGTCCGCGGGCCCTTATGGTGGGGACCCAGTACTTC
TRBV15	TRBJ2-3	-	-	CATSRYGGVNGTDTQYF	TGTGCCACCAGCAGATACGGGGGAGTAAATGGAACAGATACGCAGTATTTT
TRBV3-1	TRBJ2-7	TRBD2	once	CASSQGVTSGGPTYEQYF	TGTGCCAGCAGCCAAGGGGTGACTAGCGGGGGGCCAACCTACGAGCAGTACTTC
TRBV10-3	TRBJ2-5	TRBD2	-	CAISEIELAEQETQYF	TGTGCCATCAGTGAGATAGAACTAGCGGAGCAAGAGACCCAGTACTTC
TRBV29-1	TRBJ2-7	-	-	CSVGGNEQYF	TGCAGCGTTGGCGGGAACGAGCAGTACTTC
TRBV5-1	TRBJ2-1	TRBD2	-	CASRATSGRIDEQFF	TGCGCCAGCAGGGCTACTAGCGGGAGGATCGATGAGCAGTTCTTC
TRBV13	TRBJ1-1	-	-	CASRGGGTSRNTEAFF	TGTGCCAGCAGAGGGGGGGGGACCTCAAGGAACACTGAAGCTTTCTTT
TRBV20-1	TRBJ1-1	-	-	CSAPQLGGSSTEAFF	TGCAGTGCTCCACAATTGGGGGGGAGTAGCACTGAAGCTTTCTTT
TRBV20-1	TRBJ1-6	TRBD1	-	CSARGQGQLNSPLHF	TGCAGTGCTAGGGGACAGGGACAGTTAAATTCACCCCTCCACTTT
TRBV27	TRBJ2-1	-	-	CASSLTGNEQFF	TGTGCCAGCAGTTTAACCGGCAATGAGCAGTTCTTC
TRBV29-1	TRBJ2-3	-	-	CSVDRGDTQYF	TGCAGCGTTGACCGGGGAGATACGCAGTATTTT